This T cell receptor (beta chain) was captured by sequencing in a study of T cell responses to AZD1222 COVID-19 vaccine. Study conclusions and caveats: Donor demographics were predominantly white British with a female majority; clonal diversity may be underestimated.

Assay used: immunoSEQ multiplex PCR; TCRdb lists only in-frame clones, some missing. Counted here are fewer than 200,000 clones, roughly 94% occurring once; the ten biggest clones make up under 2%. Trimming removed 6 bases from V and 0 bases from J, with 12 bases in between. There are 15 residues in the CDR3. Germline V gene data show CDR1 as KGHSH and CDR2 as LQKENI. The table lists this clone with a few counts. Antigen specificity is unknown. This sample comprised peripheral blood, obtained 28 days after the second AZD1222 dose. The receptor was derived from an adult who received the AZD1222 COVID-19 vaccine. The rearrangement joins TRBV18 to TRBJ1-5, with D hard to call. The CDR3: CASSLGRGSNQPQHF. The CDR3 bases are TGTGCCAGCTCCCTCGGACGTGGTAGCAATCAGCCCCAGCATTTT.